Listed below are T cell receptor beta chains from one sample, sequenced in a study of OX40 agonist ivuxolimab in advanced cancers. Assay used: immunoSEQ multiplex PCR; TCRdb lists only in-frame clones, some missing. Among some 28,000 clones listed, over 75% were seen once. Material: CD4+ or CD8+ T cells sorted from blood, obtained in a trial of the OX40 agonist ivuxolimab. The receptors stem from an adult with an advanced solid tumor such as melanoma, head and neck, liver or kidney cancer. CDR3s include the opening cysteine and the closing phenylalanine or tryptophan. Fields, in order: D gene, CDR3 length, J gene, clone size, V gene, CDR3 protein, CDR3 DNA. A D gene is named only where the DNA matches it firmly. The listing skips clone size in some rows; elsewhere it reads once, few, many or a size class.

d_gene: -; len: 15; j_gene: TRBJ1-1; abundance: -; v_gene: TRBV29-1; CDR3aa: CSVPRPGHENTEAFF; CDR3nt: TGCAGCGTTCCCCGACCGGGACATGAGAACACTGAAGCTTTCTTT
d_gene: -; len: 13; j_gene: TRBJ1-2; abundance: -; v_gene: TRBV6-5; CDR3aa: CASTGGVNYGYTF; CDR3nt: TGTGCCAGTACGGGCGGGGTTAACTATGGCTACACCTTC
d_gene: TRBD2; len: 20; j_gene: TRBJ2-1; abundance: -; v_gene: TRBV2; CDR3aa: CASTGAWLAGEALSYNEQFF; CDR3nt: TGTGCCAGCACCGGGGCCTGGCTAGCGGGAGAGGCCCTGTCCTACAATGAGCAGTTCTTC
d_gene: -; len: 15; j_gene: TRBJ2-7; abundance: -; v_gene: TRBV30; CDR3aa: CAWTLPGQFFYEQYF; CDR3nt: TGTGCCTGGACCCTTCCGGGGCAGTTCTTCTACGAGCAGTACTTC
d_gene: -; len: 15; j_gene: TRBJ2-2; abundance: -; v_gene: TRBV5-6; CDR3aa: CASSRGTANTGELFF; CDR3nt: TGTGCCAGCAGTAGGGGGACCGCGAACACCGGGGAGCTGTTTTTT
d_gene: -; len: 13; j_gene: TRBJ2-1; abundance: -; v_gene: TRBV4-1; CDR3aa: CASSQDYNNEQFF; CDR3nt: TGCGCCAGCAGCCAGGACTATAACAATGAGCAGTTCTTC
d_gene: TRBD2; len: 15; j_gene: TRBJ2-3; abundance: few; v_gene: TRBV30; CDR3aa: CACPTLAASTDTQYF; CDR3nt: TGTGCCTGCCCAACACTAGCGGCTAGCACAGATACGCAGTATTTT
d_gene: -; len: 13; j_gene: TRBJ1-6; abundance: -; v_gene: TRBV27; CDR3aa: CATGGGTVSPLHF; CDR3nt: TGTGCCACCGGCGGGGGTACTGTTTCACCCCTCCACTTT
d_gene: -; len: 12; j_gene: TRBJ2-1; abundance: -; v_gene: TRBV30; CDR3aa: CAWSGQVNEQFF; CDR3nt: TGTGCCTGGAGTGGACAGGTGAATGAGCAGTTCTTC
d_gene: TRBD2; len: 16; j_gene: TRBJ2-1; abundance: once; v_gene: TRBV10-1; CDR3aa: CASSESGLAGGNEQFF; CDR3nt: TGCGCCAGCAGTGAGTCTGGCCTAGCGGGAGGCAATGAGCAGTTCTTC
d_gene: TRBD1; len: 15; j_gene: TRBJ2-7; abundance: once; v_gene: TRBV27; CDR3aa: CASSLSLAGGYEQYF; CDR3nt: TGTGCCAGCAGTTTAAGTTTGGCAGGGGGCTACGAGCAGTACTTC
d_gene: -; len: 12; j_gene: TRBJ1-5; abundance: -; v_gene: TRBV30; CDR3aa: CAWAAFNQPQHF; CDR3nt: TGTGCCTGGGCGGCCTTCAATCAGCCCCAGCATTTT
d_gene: -; len: 13; j_gene: TRBJ1-1; abundance: -; v_gene: TRBV29-1; CDR3aa: CSVMKGENTEAFF; CDR3nt: TGCAGCGTTATGAAGGGTGAGAACACTGAAGCTTTCTTT
d_gene: -; len: 13; j_gene: TRBJ2-5; abundance: -; v_gene: TRBV7-9; CDR3aa: CASSLATPETQYF; CDR3nt: TGTGCCAGCAGCTTAGCGACACCAGAGACCCAGTACTTC
d_gene: -; len: 13; j_gene: TRBJ2-7; abundance: once; v_gene: TRBV9; CDR3aa: CASSGNLLSEQYF; CDR3nt: TGTGCCAGCAGCGGGAATTTGCTAAGCGAGCAGTACTTC
d_gene: -; len: 15; j_gene: TRBJ2-1; abundance: -; v_gene: TRBV21-1; CDR3aa: CASSNGLAKDNEQFF; CDR3nt: TGTGCCAGCAGCAACGGACTAGCGAAGGACAATGAGCAGTTCTTC
d_gene: TRBD1; len: 13; j_gene: TRBJ2-7; abundance: -; v_gene: TRBV29-1; CDR3aa: CSVPGQGDYEQYF; CDR3nt: TGCAGCGTACCGGGACAGGGGGACTACGAGCAGTACTTC
d_gene: -; len: 12; j_gene: TRBJ2-2; abundance: -; v_gene: TRBV6-5; CDR3aa: CASSTRTGELFF; CDR3nt: TGTGCCAGCAGTACTAGAACCGGGGAGCTGTTTTTT
d_gene: -; len: 11; j_gene: TRBJ2-1; abundance: -; v_gene: TRBV5-6; CDR3aa: CASMLYNEQFF; CDR3nt: TGTGCCAGCATGCTGTACAATGAGCAGTTCTTC
d_gene: -; len: 16; j_gene: TRBJ2-1; abundance: once; v_gene: TRBV25-1; CDR3aa: CASSPTQTWAQNEQFF; CDR3nt: TGTGCCAGCAGCCCAACTCAGACCTGGGCTCAGAATGAGCAGTTCTTC
d_gene: -; len: 16; j_gene: TRBJ1-3; abundance: -; v_gene: TRBV19; CDR3aa: CASSYGHPNSGNTIYF; CDR3nt: TGTGCCAGTAGTTACGGACACCCTAACTCTGGAAACACCATATATTTT
d_gene: -; len: 15; j_gene: TRBJ2-7; abundance: -; v_gene: TRBV6-1; CDR3aa: CASSGWVSYSYEQYF; CDR3nt: TGTGCCAGCAGTGGTTGGGTTTCATATTCCTACGAGCAGTACTTC
d_gene: -; len: 14; j_gene: TRBJ1-5; abundance: -; v_gene: TRBV5-6; CDR3aa: CASSPRGYNQPQHF; CDR3nt: TGTGCCAGCAGCCCGCGGGGATACAATCAGCCCCAGCATTTT
d_gene: -; len: 14; j_gene: TRBJ1-5; abundance: -; v_gene: TRBV5-6; CDR3aa: CASSFSGGGQPQHF; CDR3nt: TGTGCCAGCAGCTTCAGCGGGGGAGGTCAGCCCCAGCATTTT
d_gene: TRBD1; len: 14; j_gene: TRBJ1-2; abundance: -; v_gene: TRBV25-1; CDR3aa: CASSDPGQVLGYTF; CDR3nt: TGTGCCAGCAGTGATCCCGGACAGGTGCTGGGCTACACCTTC
d_gene: TRBD1; len: 16; j_gene: TRBJ2-1; abundance: -; v_gene: TRBV6-4; CDR3aa: CASSIPTGGSYNEQFF; CDR3nt: TGTGCCAGCAGTATCCCGACAGGGGGCTCCTACAATGAGCAGTTCTTC
d_gene: -; len: 13; j_gene: TRBJ2-1; abundance: -; v_gene: TRBV6-1; CDR3aa: CASKGGGYGEQFF; CDR3nt: TGTGCCAGCAAGGGGGGGGGATACGGTGAGCAGTTCTTC
d_gene: TRBD1; len: 16; j_gene: TRBJ2-1; abundance: -; v_gene: TRBV5-1; CDR3aa: CASSTDRGYSYNEQFF; CDR3nt: TGCGCCAGCAGCACGGACAGGGGATACTCCTACAATGAGCAGTTCTTC
d_gene: TRBD2; len: 13; j_gene: TRBJ2-1; abundance: -; v_gene: TRBV30; CDR3aa: CAWGLAFYNEQFF; CDR3nt: TGTGCCTGGGGACTAGCCTTTTACAATGAGCAGTTCTTC
d_gene: -; len: 15; j_gene: TRBJ2-3; abundance: -; v_gene: TRBV27; CDR3aa: CASRQPDSEGRTQYF; CDR3nt: TGTGCCAGCAGACAACCAGACTCCGAGGGGAGGACGCAGTATTTT
d_gene: -; len: 14; j_gene: TRBJ1-2; abundance: -; v_gene: TRBV5-4; CDR3aa: CASSLGGDARGYTF; CDR3nt: TGTGCCAGCAGCTTAGGGGGTGACGCTCGGGGCTACACCTTC
d_gene: -; len: 15; j_gene: TRBJ2-7; abundance: -; v_gene: TRBV9; CDR3aa: CASSESMDGDYEQYF; CDR3nt: TGTGCCAGCAGCGAATCCATGGACGGGGATTACGAGCAGTACTTC
d_gene: -; len: 17; j_gene: TRBJ2-5; abundance: -; v_gene: TRBV15; CDR3aa: CATSSFFHRARMETQYF; CDR3nt: TGTGCCACCAGCAGTTTTTTCCACAGGGCCAGGATGGAGACCCAGTACTTC
d_gene: -; len: 11; j_gene: TRBJ2-5; abundance: -; v_gene: TRBV6-1; CDR3aa: CASTDGETQYF; CDR3nt: TGTGCCAGCACTGACGGGGAGACCCAGTACTTC
d_gene: -; len: 14; j_gene: TRBJ2-7; abundance: -; v_gene: TRBV10-1; CDR3aa: CASSDERGLREQYF; CDR3nt: TGCGCCAGCAGTGACGAAAGGGGTCTTCGAGAGCAGTACTTC
d_gene: TRBD2; len: 15; j_gene: TRBJ2-7; abundance: -; v_gene: TRBV6-5; CDR3aa: CASSPGLAGVREQYF; CDR3nt: TGTGCCAGCAGCCCTGGACTAGCGGGAGTACGCGAGCAGTACTTC
d_gene: -; len: 14; j_gene: TRBJ1-5; abundance: -; v_gene: TRBV25-1; CDR3aa: CASSEAGYNQPQHF; CDR3nt: TGTGCCAGCAGTGAAGCGGGGTACAATCAGCCCCAGCATTTT
d_gene: -; len: 12; j_gene: TRBJ1-1; abundance: -; v_gene: TRBV6-5; CDR3aa: CASSRRNTEAFF; CDR3nt: TGTGCCAGCAGCCGACGAAACACTGAAGCTTTCTTT
d_gene: TRBD1; len: 20; j_gene: TRBJ2-2; abundance: -; v_gene: TRBV5-1; CDR3aa: CASTSLPTPTGVQNTGELFF; CDR3nt: TGCGCCAGCACCAGCTTGCCCACCCCGACAGGGGTTCAGAACACCGGGGAGCTGTTTTTT
d_gene: -; len: 13; j_gene: TRBJ2-7; abundance: few; v_gene: TRBV10-1; CDR3aa: CASSPGTAYEQYF; CDR3nt: TGCGCCAGCAGCCCCGGAACAGCCTACGAGCAGTACTTC
d_gene: -; len: 16; j_gene: TRBJ2-1; abundance: -; v_gene: TRBV4-1; CDR3aa: CASSLSGLSSYNEQFF; CDR3nt: TGCGCCAGCAGCCTAAGCGGGCTAAGCTCCTACAATGAGCAGTTCTTC
d_gene: -; len: 16; j_gene: TRBJ2-6; abundance: -; v_gene: TRBV5-8; CDR3aa: CASSLLGGGGANVLTF; CDR3nt: TGTGCCAGCAGCTTGTTGGGGGGCGGTGGGGCCAACGTCCTGACTTTC
d_gene: -; len: 12; j_gene: TRBJ2-1; abundance: -; v_gene: TRBV13; CDR3aa: CASSLEGNEQFF; CDR3nt: TGTGCCAGCAGCTTAGAAGGCAATGAGCAGTTCTTC
d_gene: -; len: 11; j_gene: TRBJ2-7; abundance: -; v_gene: TRBV14; CDR3aa: CASSHGYEQYF; CDR3nt: TGTGCCAGCAGCCACGGCTACGAGCAGTACTTC
d_gene: -; len: 13; j_gene: TRBJ2-7; abundance: -; v_gene: TRBV19; CDR3aa: CASSIDRSYEQYF; CDR3nt: TGTGCCAGTAGTATAGATCGGAGCTACGAGCAGTACTTC
d_gene: -; len: 15; j_gene: TRBJ2-3; abundance: -; v_gene: TRBV7-9; CDR3aa: CASSSTSSAADTQYF; CDR3nt: TGTGCCAGCAGCTCGACTAGTTCTGCTGCAGATACGCAGTATTTT
d_gene: TRBD1; len: 14; j_gene: TRBJ2-7; abundance: -; v_gene: TRBV6-4; CDR3aa: CASSDGTGVNEQYF; CDR3nt: TGTGCCAGCAGTGACGGGACAGGGGTTAACGAGCAGTACTTC
d_gene: -; len: 14; j_gene: TRBJ2-7; abundance: -; v_gene: TRBV7-6; CDR3aa: CASSLGWGSYEQYF; CDR3nt: TGTGCCAGCAGCTTAGGCTGGGGGTCCTACGAGCAGTACTTC
d_gene: -; len: 14; j_gene: TRBJ2-1; abundance: -; v_gene: TRBV9; CDR3aa: CASSEGLQGKGTFF; CDR3nt: TGTGCCAGCAGCGAGGGACTTCAGGGGAAGGGGACGTTCTTC
d_gene: TRBD1; len: 17; j_gene: TRBJ1-1; abundance: -; v_gene: TRBV19; CDR3aa: CASSIVPGGYADTEAFF; CDR3nt: TGTGCCAGTAGTATTGTCCCAGGGGGCTACGCGGACACTGAAGCTTTCTTT